The clone carrying this TCR beta chain was seen more than once but under ten times. Its antigen is unknown. This sample is part of a study of beta chain features in type 1 diabetes. Points from the study as a whole: A definitive answer on HLA type influencing TCRB rearrangement was not reached here. Shortening of TCRB CDR3s, moderate but significant, appeared in all four CD4+ subsets of Type 1 diabetes patients. Shorter templates may be favored by PCR, equally so in patients and controls.

Germline V gives CDR1 KGHSH, CDR2 LQKENI. The CDR3 extends over 15 amino acids. Trimming pared 0 bases from V and 8 bases from J, leaving 13 bases between. Cell sorting via CD45RO/CCR7/CD25/CD127/CD95/CD27 was performed to obtain CD4+ naive, central memory, regulatory and stem cell-like memory cells. All of the isolated RNA was reverse transcribed, so expressed TCRB transcripts were sequenced. TCRdb's copy holds only in-frame clones and misses some; the assay was immunoSEQ multiplex PCR. Among roughly 280,000 clones listed, approximately 25% were seen once. The sample taken for sequencing was naive CD4+ T cells from blood. This rearrangement joins TRBV18 to TRBJ1-4; D is ambiguous. The origin of this receptor is a woman in her 30s with type 1 diabetes. The DNA of the CDR3 is TGTGCCAGCTCACCACCGAAGGGAGAAGGAGAAAAACTGTTTTTT. It specifies CASSPPKGEGEKLFF.